This T cell receptor beta chain was documented in a study of cytomegalovirus exposure and HLA in healthy donors. Amplification used 60 Vbeta primers and 13 Jbeta primers. Measured with immunoSEQ multiplex PCR; TCRdb has only the in-frame clones, and not every one. Of more than 150,000 clones in the sample, around 73% were seen once. This clone was picked up a small number of times. The CDR3 spans 14 residues. V lost 5 bases to trimming and J lost 7 bases; unmatched junction nucleotides: 8. Germline V lookup: CDR1 LNHNV, CDR2 YYDKDF (reference sequence). The gene calls are TRBV15 and TRBJ2-7, with TRBD1 matching over 10 bases. The source of this sequence is a male donor in good health and CMV-seronegative. Sequencing was done on a sample of PBMCs. CDR3 bases: TGTGCCACCAGCTGGACGGGACAGGGGAGAGAGCAGTACTTC. It yields the protein CATSWTGQGREQYF.